These 30 T cell receptor beta chains were sequenced from one sample in a study of T cells in Graves' hyperthyroidism and ophthalmopathy. RNA transcripts gave rise to amplified TCR beta CDR3 regions. A set of HTBI primers served as the primers for a first-round RT-PCR of the TCR CDR3. TCRdb re-derived calls from the multiplex PCR reads in MiXCR, one entry per CDR3 protein. The sample includes 500,000 to 600,000 distinct CDR3 sequences, under 60% seen only once; the top ten take approximately 7.5%. Sequenced input: peripheral blood or thyroid tissue (not recorded which). The receptors come from a woman between 18 and 30 years old with Graves' hyperthyroidism.

The rearrangement links TRBV5-4 to TRBJ1-2; D call uncertain. CDR3 size: 13 residues. The V and J ends lost 0 bases and 4 bases respectively, with 7 bases between them. The germline V gene encodes CDR1 SGHNT and CDR2 YYREEE (reference sequence). CDR3 sequence: CASSLGWSYGYTF. CDR3 nucleotide sequence: TGTGCCAGCAGCTTGGGCTGGAGCTATGGCTACACCTTC. The full variable domain, in which reference TRBV5-4 and TRBJ1-2 provide the parts outside the CDR3, is ETGVTQSPTHLIKTRGQQVTLRCSSQSGHNTVSWYQQALGQGPQFIFQYYREEENGRGNFPPRFSGLQFPNYSSELNVNALELDDSALYLCASSLGWSYGYTFGSGTRLTVV.

As to this clonotype: As the CDR3 is not closed by the conserved phenylalanine or tryptophan, this likely results from a read error. The DNA is left out, because the CDR3 cannot be placed on it with certainty; the CDR3 is given as TCRdb lists it. V gene TRBV20-1 combines with J gene TRBJ2-5; the table calls TRBD1, which could not be checked here. Termini included, the CDR3 measures 8 amino acids. Germline CDR1 is DFQATT and CDR2 is SNEGSKA (reference sequence). The CDR3 is CSARPGDL.

V and J are TRBV5-1 and TRBJ2-3; D is unclear. The CDR3 spans 15 residues. From germline, CDR1 is SGHRS and CDR2 YFSETQ. The germline V and J ends were trimmed by 4 bases and 2 bases, with 14 bases remaining between them. In DNA form, the CDR3 reads TGCGCCAGCAGCCCGGCAGTGGATACCACAGATACGCAGTATTTT. Translating it yields CASSPAVDTTDTQYF.

Ten or more counts support this clonotype. The genes are TRBV12-3 or TRBV12-4 and TRBJ1-5, with D perhaps TRBD1 (5 bases). The CDR3 extends over 18 amino acids. The V gene lost 3 bases and the J gene lost 0 bases, with 18 bases spanning the gap. Here the CDR3 reads CASSLKPTAIYSNQPQHF. DNA for the CDR3: TGTGCCAGCAGTTTGAAACCGACAGCAATCTATAGCAATCAGCCCCAGCATTTT.

This clonotype was seen ten or more times. V gene TRBV7-2 combines with J gene TRBJ1-3; no clear D gene. This CDR3 has 14 residues. Germline V gives CDR1 SGHTA, CDR2 FQGNSA. The germline V and J ends were trimmed by 2 bases and 0 bases, with 5 bases remaining between them. The CDR3 nucleotides are TGTGCCAGCAGCTTAATGCGCTCTGGAAACACCATATATTTT. This sequence encodes CASSLMRSGNTIYF. Full variable domain (remainder filled in from reference TRBV7-2 and TRBJ1-3): GAGVSQSPSNKVTEKGKDVELRCDPISGHTALYWYRQSLGQGLEFLIYFQGNSAPDKSGLPSDRFSAERTGGSVSTLTIQRTQQEDSAVYLCASSLMRSGNTIYFGEGSWLTVV.

In this sample, this clonotype turned up many times. This chain connects TRBV12-3 or TRBV12-4 to TRBJ2-7; either TRBD1 or TRBD2 may fit D (5 bases each). V lost 5 bases to trimming and J lost 6 bases, with 20 bases between them. The CDR3 has 15 amino acids. CDR3 sequence (DNA): TGTGCCAGCAGTGCCACCGGGACGGAGCATTTCGAGCAGTACTTC. Its protein is CASSATGTEHFEQYF.

This clonotype was observed a single time. The chain recombines TRBV2 with TRBJ1-4; D not certain. With 8 bases removed from V and 10 bases from J, the gap between germline ends came to 20 bases. Germline loops: CDR1 SNHLY, CDR2 FYNNEI. The CDR3 consists of 14 residues. CDR3 bases: TGTGCCAGCCGGAGCGGGGTCTTCTCTGGAAAACTGTTTTTT. It specifies CASRSGVFSGKLFF.

The V call is TRBV29-1, the J call TRBJ2-5; 11 nucleotides align to TRBD2. The CDR3 is made up of 14 amino acids. Germline-derived CDR1 and CDR2 are SQVTM and ANQGSEA. V trimming: 8 bases; J trimming: 1 base; junction bases outside the gene matches: 6. The CDR3 DNA is TGCAGCAGCGCAGGGACTAGCGGCCAAGAGACCCAGTACTTC. It translates to CSSAGTSGQETQYF.

This chain connects TRBV7-9 to TRBJ2-7; TRBD1 agrees at 8 bases. Trimming removed 8 bases from V and 3 bases from J; junction bases left unmatched: 6. The CDR3 consists of 13 residues. Per germline, CDR1 SEHNR and CDR2 FQNEAQ (reference sequence). CDR3 amino acids: CASADRAFYEQYF. The CDR3 DNA follows: TGTGCCAGCGCGGACAGGGCCTTCTACGAGCAGTACTTC.

This clonotype was found a few times. V is TRBV7-9 and J is TRBJ1-4; 7 nucleotides agree with TRBD1. CDR1 and CDR2 (germline): SEHNR, FQNEAQ (reference sequence). V trimming: 5 bases; J trimming: 0 bases; junction bases outside the gene matches: 6. The CDR3 sequence is 16 residues long. The CDR3 spells CASSPGTVTTNEKLFF. The DNA for the CDR3 is TGTGCCAGCAGCCCGGGGACAGTAACAACTAATGAAAAACTGTTTTTT. Full variable domain (remainder filled in from reference TRBV7-9 and TRBJ1-4): DTGVSQNPRHKITKRGQNVTFRCDPISEHNRLYWYRQTLGQGPEFLTYFQNEAQLEKSRLLSDRFSAERPKGSFSTLEIQRTEQGDSAMYLCASSPGTVTTNEKLFFGSGTQLSVL.

In this sample, this clonotype turned up once. The CDR3 DNA reads as TGTGCCACCAGCAGAGATCCAGGGGCTGTCACTGAAGCTTTCTTT. The encoded protein is CATSRDPGAVTEAFF. This sequence joins TRBV15 and TRBJ1-1, with D perhaps matching TRBD1 (6 bases). With 0 bases removed from V and 4 bases from J, the gap between germline ends came to 12 bases. This CDR3 spans 15 amino acids. The germline V gene has CDR1 LNHNV and CDR2 YYDKDF (reference sequence).

V and J are TRBV19 and TRBJ1-3; a weak D match, TRBD1 (5 bases). The length of the CDR3 is 16 residues. Trimming stripped 4 bases from V and 3 bases from J, with 16 bases between. Germline V CDR1 and CDR2: LNHDA, SQIVND (reference sequence). The DNA for the CDR3 is TGTGCCAGTAGTAAACAGGTGTTAGATTTTGGAAACACCATATATTTT. It encodes CASSKQVLDFGNTIYF.

The genes are TRBV12-3 or TRBV12-4 and TRBJ1-2, with a tentative D call TRBD1 (5 bases). The CDR3 length is 13 residues. The germline V and J ends were trimmed by 6 bases and 8 bases, with 16 bases remaining between them. The CDR3 DNA reads as TGTGCCAGCAGGCGCTGGGGGAGGGAAGGCTACACCTTC. This translates into CASRRWGREGYTF.

The chain carries TRBV20-1 and TRBJ1-5; 10 bases are shared with TRBD1. Germline V CDR1 and CDR2: DFQATT, SNEGSKA (reference sequence). After removal of 2 bases from V and 7 bases from J, the junction contained 5 bases not matched to a gene. This CDR3 spans 14 amino acids. The CDR3 region has the DNA TGCAGTGCTAGACAGGACAGGGGGAGGCAGCCCCAGCATTTT. Amino acids: CSARQDRGRQPQHF.

A note on this clonotype: The germline gene is not matched at one end of the junction; a read error may be the cause. V gene TRBV11-3 combines with J gene TRBJ2-6; D is possibly TRBD2 (6 bases). The CDR3 runs to 17 residues. Germline V gives CDR1 SGHNT, CDR2 YENEEA. The CDR3 nucleotides read TGCGCCAGCAGCCAAGATCGGGGGATCTCTGGGGCCAACGTCCTGACTTTC. Residues: CASSQDRGISGANVLTF.

This clonotype was seen many times. V gene TRBV7-2 combines with J gene TRBJ2-7; 14 positions match TRBD2. V lost 4 bases and J lost 4; bases outside the gene matches: 0. Germline V gene lookup returns CDR1 SGHTA and CDR2 FQGNSA. The length of the CDR3 is 14 residues. DNA for the CDR3: TGTGCCAGCAGCTGGACTAGCGGGAGGTACGAGCAGTACTTC. As protein: CASSWTSGRYEQYF. The whole variable domain, remainder taken from reference TRBV7-2 and TRBJ2-7, is GAGVSQSPSNKVTEKGKDVELRCDPISGHTALYWYRQSLGQGLEFLIYFQGNSAPDKSGLPSDRFSAERTGGSVSTLTIQRTQQEDSAVYLCASSWTSGRYEQYFGPGTRLTVT.

This chain uses TRBV29-1 with TRBJ1-2, with a possible D match to TRBD1 (6 bases). Germline loops: CDR1 SQVTM, CDR2 ANQGSEA. The CDR3 is 15 amino acids. Trimming took 4 bases from V and 6 from J, leaving 21 bases between them. The CDR3 loop reads CSVVGGTGVPNGYTF. The CDR3 DNA reads TGCAGCGTTGTAGGGGGTACAGGTGTCCCGAATGGCTACACCTTC.

The genes are TRBV15 and TRBJ2-6, with 7 bases fitting TRBD1. The CDR3 is 18 amino acids. V lost 1 base, J lost 2 bases, and 8 bases stayed unmatched. Germline V gene lookup returns CDR1 LNHNV and CDR2 YYDKDF (reference sequence). The CDR3 region is CATSRGQGEGTGANVLTF. CDR3 bases: TGTGCCACCAGCAGAGGACAGGGAGAAGGCACTGGGGCCAACGTCCTGACTTTC.

At least ten counts were recorded for this clonotype. The chain links TRBV7-2 to TRBJ2-2; D unclear. This CDR3 is 13 amino acids long. Trimming left V 2 bases short and J 7 bases short, with 8 bases between. The germline V gene encodes CDR1 SGHTA and CDR2 FQGNSA. Written as DNA, the CDR3 is TGTGCCAGCAGCTTAATTAGAGGCGGGGAGCTGTTTTTT. This gives the protein CASSLIRGGELFF.

This clonotype was recorded only once. A much larger clone lies a single base off, so this may be a read error. This rearrangement joins TRBV9 to TRBJ2-5; D may be TRBD1 (6 bases). The CDR3 has 15 residues. CDR1 and CDR2 (germline): SGDLS, YYNGEE. The V end lost 1 base, the J end lost 5 bases, and 15 bases lay between the germline ends. The CDR3 nucleotides are TGTGCCAGCAGCGTAATGGGCAGGGGTAGCGAGACCCAGTACTTC. Translated, it gives CASSVMGRGSETQYF.

This clonotype has ten or more counts. V and J are TRBV5-8 and TRBJ1-6; TRBD1 is a possible D gene (5 bases). Germline V lookup: CDR1 SGHTS, CDR2 YDEGEE. The CDR3 extends over 15 amino acids. Trimming took 4 bases from V and 6 from J, leaving 14 bases between them. CDR3 sequence (DNA): TGTGCCAGCAGCGGGGACGGAGCTCCTAATTCACCCCTCCACTTT. Its translation: CASSGDGAPNSPLHF.

The chain uses TRBV7-2 and TRBJ1-1; a weak D match, TRBD1 (5 bases). V lost 6 bases and J 8 bases, leaving 13 bases between the germline ends. There are 12 residues in the CDR3. Germline loops: CDR1 SGHTA, CDR2 FQGNSA. CDR3 amino acids: CASSNLKGEAFF. CDR3 sequence (DNA): TGTGCCAGCAGTAACCTAAAGGGGGAAGCTTTCTTT.

This sequence joins TRBV20-1 and TRBJ2-5; no reliable D call. Germline CDR1 and CDR2: DFQATT and SNEGSKA (reference sequence). This CDR3 is built from 12 residues. The V and J ends lost 3 bases and 4 bases respectively, with 9 bases between them. CDR3 region: CSARIRAETQYF. CDR3 sequence (DNA): TGCAGTGCTAGGATTAGGGCAGAGACCCAGTACTTC.

The V call is TRBV20-1, the J call TRBJ1-3, with 9 nucleotides matching TRBD1. Judging by the DNA end, TRBJ2-3 fits better; the J call may be wrong. CDR1 is DFQATT, CDR2 SNEGSKA, per germline (reference sequence). The CDR3 covers 14 residues. The CDR3 sequence is CSASGGTGIDTQYF. CDR3 nucleotides: TGCAGTGCTAGTGGGGGGACAGGGATAGATACGCAGTATTTT.

This chain uses TRBV20-1 with TRBJ2-7; 7 bases are shared with TRBD2. CDR3 length: 17 amino acids. Germline V lookup: CDR1 DFQATT, CDR2 SNEGSKA (reference sequence). Trimming removed 0 bases from V and 9 bases from J; junction bases left unmatched: 20. CDR3 amino acids: CSARDASGNSPGSTQYF. The CDR3 DNA sequence: TGCAGTGCTAGAGATGCCAGCGGGAATTCCCCGGGGAGTACGCAGTACTTC.

The CDR3 loop reads CATSGATSGYTF. DNA for the CDR3: TGTGCCACCAGTGGGGCGACTAGCGGTTACACCTTC. The chain recombines TRBV24-1 with TRBJ1-2; no clear D. This CDR3 is 12 amino acids long. Trimming stripped 5 bases from V and 11 bases from J, with 14 bases between. Germline values: CDR1 KGHDR, CDR2 SFDVKD.

As to this clonotype: A much larger clone is a single base away; this may be a read error. The chain uses TRBV12-5 and TRBJ2-5; D is unclear. The CDR3 covers 11 residues. CDR1 is LGHNT, CDR2 FRNRAP, per germline. In nucleotides, the CDR3 is TGTGCTAGTGGCCAGGAAGAGACCCGGTACTTC. It encodes CASGQEETRYF.

The CDR3 spells CASSHPGLHQETQYF. CDR3 bases: TGTGCCAGCAGCCATCCGGGACTGCACCAAGAGACCCAGTACTTC. The rearrangement uses TRBV4-2 and TRBJ2-5; possibly TRBD2 for D (6 bases). This CDR3 contains 15 residues. CDR1 and CDR2 (germline): LGHNA, YNFKEQ. Trimming took 3 bases from V and 0 from J, leaving 11 bases between them.

The rearrangement joins TRBV4-1 to TRBJ1-3, with 7 bases aligning to TRBD1. V shed 1 base, J shed 7 bases, and the junction held 4 bases outside the gene matches. From germline, CDR1 is MGHRA and CDR2 YSYEKL. The CDR3 consists of 14 residues. In DNA, the CDR3 is TGCGCCAGCAGCCAAGTGGGACAGCTGAACACCATATATTTT. As protein: CASSQVGQLNTIYF.

This clonotype was seen at least ten times. This sequence joins TRBV2 and TRBJ2-7; D is perhaps TRBD1 (6 bases). CDR3 length equals 11 residues. Germline V gene sequence: CDR1 SNHLY, CDR2 FYNNEI. Trimming pared 10 bases from V and 7 bases from J, leaving 14 bases between. The CDR3 sequence: CATLGGVEQYF. The CDR3 DNA reads as TGTGCCACATTAGGGGGTGTGGAGCAGTACTTC. Full variable domain (rest looked up from reference TRBV2 and TRBJ2-7): EPEVTQTPSHQVTQMGQEVILRCVPISNHLYFYWYRQILGQKVEFLVSFYNNEISEKSEIFDDQFSVERPDGSNFTLKIRSTKLEDSAMYFCATLGGVEQYFGPGTRLTVT.